This T cell receptor beta chain was retrieved from a study of cytomegalovirus exposure and HLA in healthy donors. V was pared by 3 bases and J by 5 bases, with 7 bases of the junction left unmatched. Germline V lookup: CDR1 SGDLS, CDR2 YYNGEE. This CDR3 spans 14 amino acids. 60 Vbeta and 13 Jbeta primers were used in PCR. Sequencing was performed with immunoSEQ multiplex PCR; in TCRdb, only in-frame clones are kept and a portion is missing. The sample shows 60,000 to 70,000 clones, roughly 75% of them seen only once. Study-wide results and limits: Based on reports, TCR beta sequences accurately predicted HLA-A and HLA-B alleles for most subjects.

A single count supports this clone. Its specificity is not known. The chain has TRBV9 and TRBJ2-5; 7 positions match TRBD1. The source material was PBMCs. The sequence derives from a woman in her twenties or thirties in good health and CMV-seronegative. For the CDR3, the DNA is TGTGCCAGCAGCGCCCGTGGGACAGCCGAGACCCAGTACTTC. It yields the protein CASSARGTAETQYF. The full variable domain, its missing parts supplied by reference TRBV9 and TRBJ2-5, is DSGVTQTPKHLITATGQRVTLRCSPRSGDLSVYWYQQSLDQGLQFLIQYYNGEERAKGNILERFSAQQFPDLHSELNLSSLELGDSALYFCASSARGTAETQYFGPGTRLLVL.